This is a list of T cell receptor beta chains from one sample in a study of PD-L1 blockade in urothelial cancer. Here immunoSEQ multiplex PCR was the method, and the copy in TCRdb shows in-frame clones only, minus some. Of tens of thousands of clones listed, 65% to 85% are singletons. Source: PBMCs, taken around atezolizumab (anti-PD-L1) treatment. Receptors were obtained from a man aged 55 to 69 with urothelial cancer. Each CDR3 is given with its conserved first and last residue. The order of the fields is CDR3 protein, CDR3 DNA, V gene, clone size, D gene, J gene. A D gene is named only where the DNA matches it firmly. Not every row has a clone size; where given, it reads once, few, many or a size class.

CASSFLQGREKLFF,TGTGCCAGCAGTTTCTTACAGGGGAGAGAAAAACTGTTTTTT,TRBV27,-,TRBD1,TRBJ1-4
CASSLDAAGNNEQFF,TGCGCCAGCAGCTTGGATGCGGCGGGCAACAATGAGCAGTTCTTC,TRBV5-1,-,-,TRBJ2-1
CASSLQTNTGELFF,TGCGCCAGCAGCTTGCAAACGAACACCGGGGAGCTGTTTTTT,TRBV5-1,-,-,TRBJ2-2
CASSPGQTPSGNTIYF,TGCGCCAGCAGCCCCGGACAGACCCCCTCTGGAAACACCATATATTTT,TRBV5-1,-,-,TRBJ1-3
CASSPTMLTDRGSFF,TGTGCCAGCTCACCGACAATGTTAACGGACAGGGGTTCGTTCTTC,TRBV18,medium-sized,TRBD1,TRBJ2-1
CASVGGEKLFF,TGTGCCAGTGTAGGGGGTGAAAAACTGTTTTTT,TRBV6-1,few,-,TRBJ1-4
CASSPEGQGIREQFF,TGCGCCAGCAGCCCAGAGGGACAGGGCATTCGTGAGCAGTTCTTC,TRBV5-1,-,TRBD1,TRBJ2-1
CAISFGGKANTGELFF,TGTGCCATCAGTTTCGGGGGAAAGGCGAACACCGGGGAGCTGTTTTTT,TRBV10-3,-,-,TRBJ2-2
CASSLKGGFTEAFF,TGTGCCAGCAGCTTAAAGGGAGGATTCACTGAAGCTTTCTTT,TRBV7-2,-,-,TRBJ1-1
CSVEAGYTGELFF,TGCAGCGTTGAAGCAGGGTACACCGGGGAGCTGTTTTTT,TRBV29-1,few,-,TRBJ2-2
CASSPGQLWGTEAFF,TGCGCCAGCAGCCCCGGACAGCTATGGGGCACTGAAGCTTTCTTT,TRBV5-1,few,-,TRBJ1-1
CATSFSGQVYEQYF,TGTGCCACCAGCTTCTCGGGACAGGTATACGAGCAGTACTTC,TRBV6-1,-,TRBD1,TRBJ2-7
CASRPGTQAGELFF,TGCGCCAGCAGACCCGGGACACAGGCCGGGGAGCTGTTTTTT,TRBV5-1,-,-,TRBJ2-2
CASTYDSPNEKLFF,TGTGCCAGCACCTACGACAGTCCAAATGAAAAACTGTTTTTT,TRBV7-8,-,-,TRBJ1-4
CASSLGLAVDTQYF,TGCGCCAGCAGCTTGGGACTAGCGGTAGATACGCAGTATTTT,TRBV5-1,-,TRBD2,TRBJ2-3
CASSLGQTNEQFF,TGTGCCAGCAGCTTGGGACAGACCAATGAGCAGTTCTTC,TRBV5-5,-,-,TRBJ2-1
CASSKGLAGGTDTQYF,TGTGCCAGCAGCAAGGGACTAGCGGGAGGCACAGATACGCAGTATTTT,TRBV2,once,TRBD2,TRBJ2-3
CASSGKQGSYGYTF,TGTGCCAGCAGTGGGAAACAGGGGAGCTATGGCTACACCTTC,TRBV6-1,-,TRBD1,TRBJ1-2
CASSFGGTAETQYF,TGTGCCAGCAGCTTCGGCGGGACGGCGGAGACCCAGTACTTC,TRBV5-5,-,-,TRBJ2-5
CASSQELGRTEAFF,TGCGCCAGCAGCCAAGAATTAGGGAGGACTGAAGCTTTCTTT,TRBV4-1,few,-,TRBJ1-1
CASSRTNEKLFF,TGTGCCAGCAGCCGAACTAATGAAAAACTGTTTTTT,TRBV7-2,-,-,TRBJ1-4
CASSSSYRRETQYF,TGTGCCAGCAGTTCTTCCTACAGGAGAGAGACCCAGTACTTC,TRBV27,-,-,TRBJ2-5
CASSFSDPGPQHF,TGTGCCAGCAGTTTTTCTGACCCGGGTCCCCAGCATTTT,TRBV7-9,-,-,TRBJ1-5
CASSLGGARYQPQHF,TGTGCCAGCAGCCTGGGGGGGGCGAGGTATCAGCCCCAGCATTTT,TRBV27,-,-,TRBJ1-5
CASSLPFRDRLQETQYF,TGTGCTAGCAGCTTACCCTTTCGGGACAGGCTCCAAGAGACCCAGTACTTC,TRBV7-7,-,TRBD1,TRBJ2-5
CASSPRQGAIGTQYF,TGTGCCAGCAGCCCTCGACAGGGGGCAATTGGGACCCAGTACTTC,TRBV7-2,-,TRBD1,TRBJ2-5
CASSLAVSRPSYNEQFF,TGTGCCAGCAGCTTAGCGGTGTCTAGACCCTCCTACAATGAGCAGTTCTTC,TRBV7-2,-,-,TRBJ2-1
CAISESGGLGETQYF,TGTGCCATCAGTGAGTCGGGGGGGCTGGGGGAGACCCAGTACTTC,TRBV10-3,-,-,TRBJ2-5
CASSLTSGTYEQYF,TGTGCCAGCAGTTTGACTAGCGGGACCTACGAGCAGTACTTC,TRBV28,-,TRBD2,TRBJ2-7
CASSQLRSGTDTQYF,TGCGCCAGCAGTCAGCTCCGATCAGGGACAGATACGCAGTATTTT,TRBV23-1,-,-,TRBJ2-3
CASSATGTDTQYF,TGTGCCAGCAGTGCCACCGGGACAGATACGCAGTATTTT,TRBV27,-,-,TRBJ2-3
CSVEAGRGGQYF,TGCAGCGTTGAAGCCGGAAGGGGAGGGCAGTACTTC,TRBV29-1,-,-,TRBJ2-7
CASTPSSSYNEQFF,TGTGCCAGTACCCCATCGAGCTCCTACAATGAGCAGTTCTTC,TRBV19,-,-,TRBJ2-1
CASSGLGTSTDTQYF,TGTGCCAGCAGCGGCCTTGGGACTAGCACAGATACGCAGTATTTT,TRBV9,-,-,TRBJ2-3
CASNPQGTSYQETQYF,TGTGCCAGCAATCCCCAGGGAACCTCCTACCAAGAGACCCAGTACTTC,TRBV28,once,-,TRBJ2-5
CASKKLAGDGELFF,TGTGCCAGCAAAAAACTAGCGGGGGACGGGGAGCTGTTTTTT,TRBV6-5,once,TRBD2,TRBJ2-2
CASSQDRTAEAFF,TGTGCCAGCAGCCAAGACCGAACTGCTGAAGCTTTCTTT,TRBV14,-,-,TRBJ1-1
CASNSVAGALSYEQYF,TGTGCCAGCAATTCGGTAGCGGGGGCCCTCTCCTACGAGCAGTACTTC,TRBV27,-,TRBD2,TRBJ2-7
CASSKGQAGETQYF,TGTGCCAGCAGCAAGGGACAGGCGGGGGAGACCCAGTACTTC,TRBV5-4,-,TRBD1,TRBJ2-5
CATSRVMTAREKLFF,TGTGCCACCAGCAGAGTGATGACCGCGAGGGAAAAACTGTTTTTT,TRBV15,-,-,TRBJ1-4
CASSFGQGNTEAFF,TGTGCCAGTAGTTTCGGACAGGGGAACACTGAAGCTTTCTTT,TRBV19,-,TRBD1,TRBJ1-1